The rows below give T cell receptor beta chains drawn from one sample of a study of blood T cell repertoires in COVID-19. Libraries were prepared by immunoSEQ multiplex PCR; TCRdb keeps only in-frame clonotypes and omits some of them. The data hold about 68,000 clones, with about 86% observed a single time. The sequenced sample consisted of peripheral blood. These receptors were taken from a woman between 55 and 75 years old with acute or convalescent COVID-19. The CDR3 runs from the conserved cysteine through the conserved F or W. The order of the fields is J gene, clone size, V gene, D gene, CDR3 DNA, CDR3 protein. The D gene is left open where the match is weak. The listing skips clone size in some rows; elsewhere it reads once, few, many or a size class.

TRBJ2-7 | . | TRBV5-4 | TRBD2 | TGTGCCAGCAGCTTAGGCCTAGCGGCAAGCTACGAGCAGTACTTC | CASSLGLAASYEQYF
TRBJ2-3 | . | TRBV28 | TRBD2 | TGTGCCAGCAGTTCCCACTCGGTTCGGGGGGGGACAGATACGCAGTATTTT | CASSSHSVRGGTDTQYF
TRBJ2-7 | . | TRBV7-3 | . | TGTGCCAGCAGCCTCCTTGGCCCGGGGTACGAGCAGTACTTC | CASSLLGPGYEQYF
TRBJ1-5 | . | TRBV5-5 | . | TGTGCCAGCAGCTGGAGGGTAGAGGTCTTTAGCAATCAGCCCCAGCATTTT | CASSWRVEVFSNQPQHF
TRBJ2-3 | . | TRBV5-1 | TRBD1 | TGCGCCAGCAGCTTGGCCGCGGCAGGGGGCTGGACAGATACGCAGTATTTT | CASSLAAAGGWTDTQYF
TRBJ1-1 | . | TRBV5-8 | . | TGTGCCAGCAGCCGACTGGGGCGAACTGAAGCTTTCTTT | CASSRLGRTEAFF
TRBJ1-5 | . | TRBV28 | . | TGTGCCAGCATAATAGGGGGATTGGTAAGTCAGCCCCAGCATTTT | CASIIGGLVSQPQHF
TRBJ2-2 | . | TRBV18 | TRBD2 | TGTGCCAGCTCACCACAGACTAGCGGGAGAACCGGGGAGCTGTTTTTT | CASSPQTSGRTGELFF
TRBJ2-2 | . | TRBV5-1 | TRBD1 | TGCGCCAGCAGCTTAATATTAGGGACAGCGAACACCGGGGAGCTGTTTTTT | CASSLILGTANTGELFF
TRBJ1-1 | . | TRBV9 | . | TGTGCCAGCAGCGGGACGGGAGACACTGAAGCTTTCTTT | CASSGTGDTEAFF
TRBJ1-3 | . | TRBV11-2 | . | TGTGCCAGCACCCCTCCGGGGGGCGTGGGAAACACCATATATTTT | CASTPPGGVGNTIYF
TRBJ1-3 | . | TRBV15 | TRBD1 | TGTGCCACCAGCAGAGGGGCAACAGGGGATCTCTATTTT | CATSRGATGDLYF
TRBJ1-1 | few | TRBV6-6 | . | TGTGCCAGCAGTTACTTAGGAGCATTAATGAACACTGAAGCTTTCTTT | CASSYLGALMNTEAFF
TRBJ1-5 | once | TRBV3-1/TRBV3-2 | . | TGTGCCAGCAGTCAGGGGTCGGCCGATCAGCCCCAGCATTTT | CASSQGSADQPQHF
TRBJ2-3 | few | TRBV7-9 | TRBD2 | TGTGCCAGCAGCCCCGGGGGGGTCTTTACAGATACGCAGTATTTT | CASSPGGVFTDTQYF
TRBJ2-1 | . | TRBV5-4 | TRBD2 | TGTGCCAGCAGCTTGGAACTAGCGCTGTACAATGAGCAGTTCTTC | CASSLELALYNEQFF
TRBJ1-5 | . | TRBV27 | . | TGTGCCAGCAGTTTGAGGGAGAGCAATCAGCCCCAGCATTTT | CASSLRESNQPQHF